Following are 15 T cell receptor beta chains from one sample sequenced in a study of regulatory T cells in long-lasting Graves disease. As for time point: newly diagnosed GD, antithyroid drugs for less than 3 months. The TCR library was made from RNA that had been extracted from PBMCs in TRIzol. Arm-PCR with iRepertoire HTBI primers amplified the CDR3 regions for these TCR beta libraries. A single record per CDR3 protein comes from TCRdb applying MiXCR to the multiplex PCR reads. Of hundreds of thousands of distinct CDR3 sequences listed, 16% are singletons. The data were also submitted as part of a second study, on T cells in Graves' hyperthyroidism and ophthalmopathy.

Here the sequenced sample was peripheral blood mononuclear cells (PBMCs), taken at new diagnosis, from a patient treated with antithyroid drugs. These receptors all stem from a man between 35 and 55 years old with Graves disease.

The chain joins TRBV19 to TRBJ2-5; 7 nucleotides align to TRBD1. The germline CDR1 and CDR2 sequences are LNHDA and SQIVND (reference sequence). V lost 4 bases to trimming and J lost 2 bases; unmatched junction nucleotides: 10. The CDR3 has 16 residues. CDR3 DNA: TGTGCCAGTAGTAACCCCCGGGACAGAGGACAAGAGACCCAGTACTTC. Translating gives CASSNPRDRGQETQYF.

This clonotype was recorded many times. The chain couples TRBV2 to TRBJ2-7; D is unresolved. CDR1 is SNHLY and CDR2 is FYNNEI in the germline V gene. The CDR3 covers 14 residues. V lost 6 bases and J lost 3, with 15 bases in between. Written as DNA, the CDR3 is TGTGCCAGCAGGGGGTCCGGTGGCGGCTACGAGCAGTACTTC. Its protein product is CASRGSGGGYEQYF.

This rearrangement joins TRBV3-1 to TRBJ2-7; possible D gene TRBD1, 6 bases. V was clipped by 3 bases and J by 5 bases, with 14 bases between them. CDR3 length: 14 residues. Germline CDR1 and CDR2: LGHDT and YNNKEL (reference sequence). CDR3 sequence reads: CASSQLGARDEQYF. CDR3 bases: TGTGCCAGCAGCCAGCTGGGGGCGCGGGACGAGCAGTACTTC.

In its sample, this clonotype was seen many times. The chain recombines TRBV12-3 or TRBV12-4 with TRBJ2-6; D is perhaps TRBD1 (6 bases). V dropped 5 bases and J dropped 5 bases, with 10 bases sitting between them. The CDR3 is 14 residues long. CDR3 protein: CASSNRDRANVLTF. For the CDR3, the DNA is TGTGCCAGCAGTAACCGGGACAGGGCCAACGTCCTGACTTTC.

The chain is built from TRBV5-1 and TRBJ2-5; no definite D call. CDR3 size: 14 residues. Trimming cost V 0 bases and J 7 bases, with 13 bases left between them. Looked up from germline, CDR1 is SGHRS and CDR2 is YFSETQ. The CDR3 nucleotides are TGCGCCAGCAGCTTGGAGTTTTTGACGGGGACCCAGTACTTC. Encoded protein: CASSLEFLTGTQYF.

In this sample, this clonotype turned up a few times. The chain uses TRBV20-1 and TRBJ1-5; tentatively, D is TRBD1 (5 bases). V lost 4 bases and J lost 6, with 10 bases in between. Germline V gene sequence: CDR1 DFQATT, CDR2 SNEGSKA (reference sequence). The CDR3 sequence is 12 residues long. CDR3 sequence: CSAIRVVQPQHF. CDR3 bases: TGCAGTGCTATCAGGGTCGTTCAGCCCCAGCATTTT.

This clonotype was counted between two and nine times. V is TRBV9 and J is TRBJ1-1; D not certain. The CDR3 length is 14 residues. Germline V lookup: CDR1 SGDLS, CDR2 YYNGEE. Trimming took off 4 bases at V and 2 bases at J, with 12 bases between the two ends. The chain's CDR3 is CASSPRSSNTEAFF. In DNA, the CDR3 is TGTGCCAGCAGCCCCCGGAGCAGCAACACTGAAGCTTTCTTT.

Many counts were recorded for this clonotype. The gene calls are TRBV28 and TRBJ2-7, with D perhaps assigned TRBD1 or TRBD2 (5 bases each). V dropped 6 bases and J dropped 2 bases, with 11 bases sitting between them. The CDR3 spans 13 residues. Germline V CDR1 and CDR2: MDHEN, SYDVKM. DNA for the CDR3: TGTGCCAGCAGATCCGGGACCCCCTACGAGCAGTACTTC. As protein: CASRSGTPYEQYF. Full variable domain (remainder filled in from reference TRBV28 and TRBJ2-7): DVKVTQSSRYLVKRTGEKVFLECVQDMDHENMFWYRQDPGLGLRLIYFSYDVKMKEKGDIPEGYSVSREKKERFSLILESASTNQTSMYLCASRSGTPYEQYFGPGTRLTVT.

This chain links TRBV20-1 with TRBJ2-4, with D tentatively TRBD1 (6 bases). Germline CDR1 DFQATT, CDR2 SNEGSKA (reference sequence). The CDR3 spans 12 residues. The CDR3, as DNA: TGCAGCTCCGTCCAGGGCGCTCAGGGGCAGTACTTC. Its protein product is CSSVQGAQGQYF.

The chain employs TRBV6-1 and TRBJ1-5; perhaps TRBD1 as D (5 bases). Germline V gene sequence: CDR1 MNHNS, CDR2 SASEGT. Trimming took 5 bases from V and 3 from J, leaving 11 bases between them. This CDR3 has 14 amino acids. The CDR3 spells CASSLDSFNQPQHF. The CDR3 DNA reads TGTGCCAGCAGTCTCGACAGCTTCAATCAGCCCCAGCATTTT.

At least ten counts were recorded for this clonotype. The rearrangement links TRBV12-5 to TRBJ2-3; either TRBD1 or TRBD2 may supply D (5 bases each). CDR3 length: 13 amino acids. Germline V gene sequence: CDR1 LGHNT, CDR2 FRNRAP. Trimming removed 2 bases from V and 4 bases from J, with 7 bases in between. The CDR3 here is CASGLQGADTQYF. The CDR3 DNA sequence: TGTGCTAGTGGTTTGCAGGGAGCAGATACGCAGTATTTT.

V usage is TRBV19 and J usage is TRBJ1-4; a possible D gene is TRBD1 (5 bases). Germline loops: CDR1 LNHDA, CDR2 SQIVND (reference sequence). The CDR3 has 14 amino acids. The germline V and J ends were trimmed by 7 bases and 5 bases, with 14 bases remaining between them. CDR3 coding DNA: TGTGCCAGTATCGGGGCAGGCACCAATGAAAAACTGTTTTTT. Amino acids: CASIGAGTNEKLFF.

This clonotype was seen at least ten times. This chain links TRBV12-3 or TRBV12-4 with TRBJ2-7; D gene uncertain. Trimming removed 2 bases at V and 3 bases at J, with 8 bases between. CDR3 size: 13 residues. DNA for the CDR3: TGTGCCAGCAGTTTATTTGTCGGCTACGAGCAGTACTTC. Protein: CASSLFVGYEQYF.

This clonotype was observed at least ten times. The chain joins TRBV5-1 to TRBJ1-1; perhaps TRBD1 as D (6 bases). This CDR3 is 15 amino acids long. The V and J ends lost 7 bases and 1 base respectively, with 17 bases between them. Germline V gene lookup returns CDR1 SGHRS and CDR2 YFSETQ. CDR3 protein: CASGPGASGNTEAFF. CDR3 bases: TGCGCCAGCGGGCCAGGGGCCTCGGGGAACACTGAAGCTTTCTTT.

On this clonotype itself: Given a much more abundant clone one base away, this may be a read error. The J gene is TRBJ2-5, the V gene TRBV5-5; the D call may be TRBD1 or TRBD2 (6 bases each). V was pared by 3 bases and J by 6 bases, with 15 bases between. CDR3 length equals 14 residues. Germline values: CDR1 SGHKS, CDR2 YYEKEE (reference sequence). The CDR3 reads CASSYLGGPQTQYF. For the CDR3, the DNA is TGTGCCAGCAGCTACCTCGGGGGCCCTCAGACCCAGTACTTC.